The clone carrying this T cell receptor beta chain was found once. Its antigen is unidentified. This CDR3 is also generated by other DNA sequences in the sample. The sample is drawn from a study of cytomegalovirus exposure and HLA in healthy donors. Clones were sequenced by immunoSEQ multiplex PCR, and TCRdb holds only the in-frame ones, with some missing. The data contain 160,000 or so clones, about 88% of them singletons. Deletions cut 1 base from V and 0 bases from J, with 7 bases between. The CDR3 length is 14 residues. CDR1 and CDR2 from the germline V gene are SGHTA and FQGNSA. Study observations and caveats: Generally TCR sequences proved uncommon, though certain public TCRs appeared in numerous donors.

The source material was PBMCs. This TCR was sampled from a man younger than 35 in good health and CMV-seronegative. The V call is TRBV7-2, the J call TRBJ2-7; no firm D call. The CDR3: CASSLVGSSYEQYF. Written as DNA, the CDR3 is TGTGCCAGCAGCTTAGTTGGCAGCTCCTACGAGCAGTACTTC.